The clone carrying this TCR beta chain was detected a few times. Sequencing was performed with immunoSEQ multiplex PCR; in TCRdb, only in-frame clones are kept and a portion is missing. The repertoire holds tens of thousands of clones, with around 83% as singletons. The sample is drawn from a study of blood T cell repertoires in COVID-19. There are 14 residues in the CDR3. V was clipped by 5 bases and J by 11 bases; unmatched bases: 9. The germline V gene has CDR1 LGHDT and CDR2 YNNKEL (reference sequence). This chain uses TRBV3-1 (or the pseudogene TRBV3-2) with TRBJ1-1, with 12 nucleotides matching TRBD1. This TCR came from a human donor in a cohort sampled during active COVID-19. The sample taken for sequencing was peripheral blood. In nucleotides, the CDR3 is TGTGCCAGCAGCGCTCGGGACAGGGGGCGCGGGGCTTTCTTT. This translates into CASSARDRGRGAFF.